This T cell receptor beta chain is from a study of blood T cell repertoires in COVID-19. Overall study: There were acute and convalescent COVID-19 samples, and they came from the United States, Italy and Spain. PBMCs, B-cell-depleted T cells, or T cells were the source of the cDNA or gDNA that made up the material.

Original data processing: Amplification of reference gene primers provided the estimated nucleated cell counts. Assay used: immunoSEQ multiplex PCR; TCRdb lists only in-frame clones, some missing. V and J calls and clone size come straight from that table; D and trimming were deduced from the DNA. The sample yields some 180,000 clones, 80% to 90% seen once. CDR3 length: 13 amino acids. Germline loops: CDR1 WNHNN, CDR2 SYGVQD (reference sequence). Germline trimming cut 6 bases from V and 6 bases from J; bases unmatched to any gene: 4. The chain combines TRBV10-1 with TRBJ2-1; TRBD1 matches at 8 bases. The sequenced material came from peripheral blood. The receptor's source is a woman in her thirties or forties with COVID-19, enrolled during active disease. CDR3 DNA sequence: TGCGCCAGCAGCCCCGGGACAGGCAATGAGCAGTTCTTC. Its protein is CASSPGTGNEQFF.